Sequencing of this TCR beta chain was carried out in a study of blood T cell repertoires in COVID-19. Whole-study context: Samples representing acute and convalescent COVID-19 were sourced from the United States, Italy and Spain.

In the original processing: Counts of nucleated cells, estimated from reference gene primer amplification, were obtained. The repertoire was sequenced with immunoSEQ multiplex PCR; TCRdb's copy has only in-frame clones and lacks some. The DNA was the basis for D and trimming; V, J and clone size are from that table. The table records 90,000 to 120,000 clones, around 88% of them present only once. Germline V gene data show CDR1 as SGHDT and CDR2 as YYEEEE. The CDR3 totals 14 residues. V lost 2 bases and J 3 bases, leaving 11 bases between the germline ends. The clonotype originates from a man aged 45-65 years with active or convalescent COVID-19. This sequence joins TRBV5-6 and TRBJ1-1; D remains unclear. Sequenced material: peripheral blood. The CDR3 reads CASSLREEYTEAFF. In DNA, the CDR3 is TGTGCCAGCAGCTTAAGGGAGGAATACACTGAAGCTTTCTTT.